The present T cell receptor beta chain was sequenced within a study of blood T cell repertoires in COVID-19. Original processing notes: How many nucleated cells were present was estimated from reference gene primer amplification. This table comes from immunoSEQ multiplex PCR, and its TCRdb copy is limited to in-frame clones, with some not included. V and J calls and clone size follow that table, whereas D and trimming were derived from the DNA. The sample records about 380,000 clones, more than 75% being singletons. The CDR3 has 16 amino acids. Losses at the gene ends were 4 bases for V and 0 bases for J; bases not matched to a gene: 8. Germline V gene sequence: CDR1 SGHDT, CDR2 YYEEEE. Participants were aged roughly 18 to 90 years from about 25 US areas.

V usage is TRBV5-6 and J usage is TRBJ1-1, with 8 bases aligning to TRBD1. Source material: PBMCs or T cells enriched from blood (not recorded which). The TCR originated in a woman aged 18-29 years who had recovered from COVID-19. CDR3 sequence reads: CASSPRTGKVNTEAFF. In DNA form, the CDR3 reads TGTGCCAGCAGCCCGAGGACAGGGAAAGTGAACACTGAAGCTTTCTTT.